This TCR beta chain was observed in a study of blood T cell repertoires in COVID-19. About the research overall: Sites across the United States, Italy and Spain contributed samples from acute and convalescent COVID-19. Sources were T cells, B-cell-depleted T cells, or PBMCs; the material itself was cDNA or gDNA.

Seattle researchers signed up patients amid active infection and tracked them longitudinally. The V segment lost 6 bases and the J segment 4 bases; nucleotides outside the gene matches: 4. The CDR3 is 14 residues long. CDR1 and CDR2 (germline): MNHEY, SVGAGI. Clones were read by immunoSEQ multiplex PCR, and TCRdb kept only the in-frame ones, dropping some. This repertoire shows about 160,000 clones, roughly 86% found once; its top ten account for approximately 0.6%. This TCR was recovered from a man aged 55 to 70 with COVID-19, enrolled during active disease. Sequencing was performed on peripheral blood. This chain links TRBV6-5 with TRBJ1-3; TRBD1 agrees at 9 bases. CDR3 amino acids: CASSTGGTGNTIYF. CDR3 in DNA: TGTGCCAGCAGCACAGGGGGCACAGGAAACACCATATATTTT.